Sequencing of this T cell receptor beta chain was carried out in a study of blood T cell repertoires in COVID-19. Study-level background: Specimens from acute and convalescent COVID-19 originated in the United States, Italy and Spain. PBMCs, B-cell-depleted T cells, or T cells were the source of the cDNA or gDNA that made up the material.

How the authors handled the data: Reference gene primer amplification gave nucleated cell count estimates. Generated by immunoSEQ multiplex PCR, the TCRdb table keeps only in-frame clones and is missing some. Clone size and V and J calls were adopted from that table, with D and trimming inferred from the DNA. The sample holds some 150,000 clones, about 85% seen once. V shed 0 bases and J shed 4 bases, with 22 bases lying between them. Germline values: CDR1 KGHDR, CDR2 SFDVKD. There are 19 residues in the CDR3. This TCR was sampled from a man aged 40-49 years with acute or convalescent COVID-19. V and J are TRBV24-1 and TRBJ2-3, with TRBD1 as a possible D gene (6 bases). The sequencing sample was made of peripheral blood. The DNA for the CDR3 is TGTGCCACCAGTGATTTGAACCGGTCTGGGGGCTCCGGCCCAGATACGCAGTATTTT. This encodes CATSDLNRSGGSGPDTQYF.